Below are 30 T cell receptor beta chains sequenced from a single sample in a study of shared clonotypes between healthy human individuals. Sequencing was performed with immunoSEQ multiplex PCR; in TCRdb, only in-frame clones are kept and a portion is missing. The data hold 1.5 million to 2.5 million clones, with about 95% observed a single time. Naive CD8 cells, CD45RO-negative and positively selected for CCR7, excluded terminally differentiated effector memory CD45RA+ cells. The sample comprised naive CD8+ T cells sorted from blood. These receptors all come from a man between 18 and 29 years old in good health.

The chain carries TRBV6-5 and TRBJ2-1; D perhaps matches TRBD1 (6 bases). The CDR3 spans 14 residues. Germline loops: CDR1 MNHEY, CDR2 SVGAGI. V lost 7 bases and J 0 bases, leaving 10 bases between the germline ends. For the CDR3, the DNA is TGTGCCAGCACCCCGACAGGCTCCTACAATGAGCAGTTCTTC. Residues: CASTPTGSYNEQFF.

This CDR3 reads CAWGLAGVGEQFF. In DNA form, the CDR3 reads TGTGCCTGGGGACTAGCGGGAGTCGGTGAGCAGTTCTTC. The V and J genes are TRBV30 and TRBJ2-1, with 13 bases lining up with TRBD2. The germline gives CDR1 GTSNPN, CDR2 SVGIG (reference sequence). The CDR3 totals 13 residues. J lost 9 bases, V lost 5 bases, and 4 bases had no gene match.

V gene TRBV2 combines with J gene TRBJ2-7, with TRBD2 as a possible D gene (6 bases). V shed 5 bases and J shed 0 bases, with 14 bases lying between them. This CDR3 spans 15 amino acids. Germline CDR1 is SNHLY and CDR2 is FYNNEI. Here the CDR3 DNA reads TGTGCCAGCAGTCCCCGGGGAGGAGACTCCTACGAGCAGTACTTC. Translation gives CASSPRGGDSYEQYF.

This rearrangement joins TRBV4-1 to TRBJ2-7, with TRBD2 identical over 7 bases. V trimming: 1 base; J trimming: 5 bases; junction bases outside the gene matches: 5. The CDR3 is 14 residues long. The germline CDR1 and CDR2 sequences are MGHRA and YSYEKL. The CDR3 is CASSQAGGSHEQYF. The DNA of the CDR3 is TGCGCCAGCAGCCAAGCGGGAGGTTCCCACGAGCAGTACTTC.

The chain carries TRBV19 and TRBJ1-1, with D perhaps matching TRBD1 (5 bases). Between the trimmed V and J ends, which lost 6 bases and 5 bases, there was a span of 13 bases. CDR1 and CDR2 (germline): LNHDA, SQIVND (reference sequence). The CDR3 covers 13 residues. This CDR3 is CASRDSTVTEAFF. CDR3 DNA: TGTGCCAGTAGAGACTCGACAGTTACTGAAGCTTTCTTT.

The rearrangement uses TRBV30 and TRBJ1-4; TRBD1 aligns across 7 bases. Germline CDR1 reads GTSNPN; CDR2 reads SVGIG (reference sequence). V was clipped by 2 bases and J by 5 bases; unmatched bases: 11. The CDR3 covers 16 residues. CDR3 nucleotide sequence: TGTGCCTGGAGTCCGATACCGGGACAGAAAAATGAAAAACTGTTTTTT. The encoded protein is CAWSPIPGQKNEKLFF.

The V call is TRBV14, the J call TRBJ2-2; D may be TRBD2 (6 bases). Trimming shortened V by 1 base and J by 5 bases, and 20 bases separated the two germline ends. The CDR3 runs 18 residues. Germline lookup yields CDR1 SGHDN and CDR2 FVKESK. The CDR3: CASSQGDLKRDLTGELFF. CDR3 DNA: TGTGCCAGCAGCCAAGGGGATCTGAAACGGGACTTGACCGGGGAGCTGTTTTTT. Using reference TRBV14 and TRBJ2-2 for the parts outside the CDR3, the full variable domain is EAGVTQFPSHSVIEKGQTVTLRCDPISGHDNLYWYRRVMGKEIKFLLHFVKESKQDESGMPNNRFLAERTGGTYSTLKVQPAELEDSGVYFCASSQGDLKRDLTGELFFGEGSRLTVL.

This rearrangement joins TRBV7-2 to TRBJ1-2, with 7 bases that match TRBD1. Trimming took 5 bases from V and 6 from J; bases not matched to a gene: 12. Germline V lookup: CDR1 SGHTA, CDR2 FQGNSA. The CDR3 totals 15 residues. DNA for the CDR3: TGTGCCAGCAGCCCCCCGGCGACAGGGAGTGATGGCTACACCTTC. Translation: CASSPPATGSDGYTF.

This sequence joins TRBV5-1 and TRBJ2-7, with D uncertain. The CDR3 runs to 14 residues. V was pared by 0 bases and J by 0 bases, with 7 bases between. The germline V gene has CDR1 SGHRS and CDR2 YFSETQ. The CDR3 bases are TGCGCCAGCAGCTTGGAAGAGTCCTCCTACGAGCAGTACTTC. Its translation: CASSLEESSYEQYF.

This chain links TRBV4-3 with TRBJ1-2, with D hard to call. V lost 1 base and J lost 6, with 15 bases in between. The CDR3 is made up of 15 amino acids. CDR1 and CDR2 from the germline V gene are LGHNA and YSLEER. The CDR3 DNA is TGCGCCAGCAGCCAAGGTGCTGGGTCTGGAAATGGCTACACCTTC. Translated: CASSQGAGSGNGYTF.

The chain joins TRBV9 to TRBJ2-2, with TRBD2 identical over 12 bases. V was clipped by 3 bases and J by 6 bases; unmatched bases: 6. CDR1 SGDLS and CDR2 YYNGEE come from the germline V gene. The CDR3 spans 16 residues. In DNA form, the CDR3 reads TGTGCCAGCAGCGGACTAGCGGGGGACCCAGCCGGGGAGCTGTTTTTT. This encodes CASSGLAGDPAGELFF.

In its sample, this clone was seen many times. The CDR3 region is CASSLGPQGYGYTF. CDR3 DNA sequence: TGTGCCAGCAGCTTAGGCCCTCAGGGCTATGGCTACACCTTC. The chain has TRBV11-2 and TRBJ1-2; D possibly corresponds to TRBD1 (5 bases). The CDR3 has 14 amino acids. Trimming pared 1 base from V and 4 bases from J, leaving 10 bases between. CDR1 and CDR2 from the germline V gene are SGHAT and FQNNGV.

With regard to this clone: The sample carries other DNA sequences with the same CDR3. The chain couples TRBV7-9 to TRBJ1-1; D gene uncertain. The length of the CDR3 is 12 residues. In germline, CDR1 is SEHNR, CDR2 FQNEAQ (reference sequence). V was clipped by 1 base and J by 5 bases, with 5 bases between them. CDR3 coding DNA: TGTGCCAGCAGCTTAGGTTTGACTGAAGCTTTCTTT. This gives the protein CASSLGLTEAFF.

In regard to this clone: This CDR3 is also generated by other DNA sequences in the sample. V usage is TRBV9 and J usage is TRBJ2-3; TRBD2 agrees at 7 bases. V lost 2 bases, J lost 4 bases, and 4 bases stayed unmatched. Germline V gene lookup returns CDR1 SGDLS and CDR2 YYNGEE. The CDR3 is 14 amino acids. CDR3 nucleotides: TGTGCCAGCAGCGTTGGCGGGAGCGCAGATACGCAGTATTTT. It encodes CASSVGGSADTQYF.

This rearrangement joins TRBV6-1 to TRBJ2-1; D call uncertain. Germline loops: CDR1 MNHNS, CDR2 SASEGT. The CDR3 consists of 16 residues. Between the trimmed V and J ends, which lost 3 bases and 0 bases, there was a span of 12 bases. DNA of the CDR3: TGTGCCAGCAGTGATGGTGCCTTTGGCTCCTACAATGAGCAGTTCTTC. Protein sequence: CASSDGAFGSYNEQFF.

The chain carries TRBV28 and TRBJ2-7, with D maybe TRBD1 (6 bases). Per the germline V gene, CDR1 is MDHEN and CDR2 is SYDVKM. Trimming took 6 bases from V and 1 from J, leaving 16 bases between them. The CDR3 extends over 15 amino acids. The CDR3 nucleotides are TGTGCCAGCAGATCGACAGGAGTCCTATCCTACGAGCAGTACTTC. This sequence encodes CASRSTGVLSYEQYF.

This chain joins TRBV10-3 and TRBJ1-2, with D unresolved. The germline V gene encodes CDR1 ENHRY and CDR2 SYGVKD. CDR3 length: 13 residues. The V end lost 7 bases, the J end lost 2 bases, and 11 bases lay between the germline ends. For the CDR3, the DNA is TGTGCCATCACAATGGTCGAGAACTATGGCTACACCTTC. Translation: CAITMVENYGYTF.

This chain links TRBV29-1 with TRBJ2-7; D remains ambiguous. CDR3 length: 13 residues. Germline V gene sequence: CDR1 SQVTM, CDR2 ANQGSEA. With 3 bases removed from V and 1 base from J, the gap between germline ends came to 10 bases. This CDR3 reads CSVERLGSYEQYF. The DNA for the CDR3 is TGCAGCGTTGAGAGGTTGGGGTCCTACGAGCAGTACTTC.

This clone occurred a few times. This rearrangement joins TRBV6-1 to TRBJ1-4, with D unclear. This CDR3 is built from 12 residues. Trimming left V 9 bases short and J 0 bases short, with 5 bases between. Per germline, CDR1 MNHNS and CDR2 SASEGT. Here the CDR3 reads CASVTTNEKLFF. In DNA, the CDR3 is TGTGCCAGTGTGACAACTAATGAAAAACTGTTTTTT.

J is TRBJ1-3 and V is TRBV6-8; D is unresolved. Trimming cost V 7 bases and J 4 bases, with 14 bases left between them. This CDR3 has 14 amino acids. Per germline, CDR1 MNHGY and CDR2 SAAAGT. DNA for the CDR3: TGTGCCAGCACCCTTACTCCCTTCGGAAACACCATATATTTT. As protein: CASTLTPFGNTIYF.

This clone is a singleton in its sample. Other nucleotide sequences in the sample specify the same CDR3. The chain's CDR3 is CASSLGTSGTDTQYF. For the CDR3, the DNA is TGTGCCAGCAGTTTAGGGACTAGCGGGACAGATACGCAGTATTTT. V gene TRBV27 combines with J gene TRBJ2-3; 12 nucleotides agree with TRBD2. The CDR3 extends over 15 amino acids. Germline V gene sequence: CDR1 MNHEY, CDR2 SMNVEV (reference sequence). V gave up 2 bases and J gave up 3 bases; unmatched junction bases: 0.

This rearrangement joins TRBV2 to TRBJ2-7; no clear D. Trimming cost V 4 bases and J 0 bases, with 7 bases left between them. Looked up from germline, CDR1 is SNHLY and CDR2 is FYNNEI. The CDR3 totals 13 residues. This CDR3 is CASSGQHSYEQYF. The CDR3 DNA is TGTGCCAGCAGTGGCCAGCACTCCTACGAGCAGTACTTC.

The rearrangement links TRBV27 to TRBJ2-5, with TRBD2 matching 10 bases. The CDR3 extends over 15 amino acids. The germline V gene has CDR1 MNHEY and CDR2 SMNVEV (reference sequence). The V gene end was trimmed by 3 bases and the J gene end by 6 bases; junction bases not matched to a gene: 7. CDR3 coding DNA: TGTGCCAGCAGTTTGGGGCTAGCGGGAGTCAAGACCCAGTACTTC. Residues: CASSLGLAGVKTQYF.

The V and J genes are TRBV5-8 and TRBJ2-7; D may be TRBD2 (6 bases). With 0 bases removed from V and 0 bases from J, the gap between germline ends came to 10 bases. Germline V CDR1 and CDR2: SGHTS, YDEGEE. The CDR3 consists of 15 residues. The CDR3 spells CASSLEEGTSYEQYF. In nucleotides, the CDR3 is TGTGCCAGCAGCTTGGAGGAGGGAACCTCCTACGAGCAGTACTTC. The whole variable domain, remainder taken from reference TRBV5-8 and TRBJ2-7, is EAGVTQSPTHLIKTRGQQATLRCSPISGHTSVYWYQQALGLGLQFLLWYDEGEERNRGNFPPRFSGRQFPNYSSELNVNALELEDSALYLCASSLEEGTSYEQYFGPGTRLTVT.

As to this clone: This CDR3 is also generated by other DNA sequences in the sample. The V gene is TRBV4-1, the J gene TRBJ1-1; perhaps TRBD1 as D (6 bases). Trimming took off 1 base at V and 0 bases at J, with 9 bases between the two ends. The CDR3 is made up of 15 amino acids. Germline assignment: CDR1 MGHRA and CDR2 YSYEKL. CDR3 bases: TGCGCCAGCAGCCAAGGTACAGGGATGAACACTGAAGCTTTCTTT. Translated, it gives CASSQGTGMNTEAFF.

Remarks on this clone: The sample carries other DNA sequences with the same CDR3. The CDR3 DNA follows: TGTGCCAGCAGTTTGGGGGGGAATGAGCAGTTCTTC. It codes for CASSLGGNEQFF. The rearrangement uses TRBV27 and TRBJ2-1; 7 bases map to TRBD2. The ends lost 3 bases at V and 7 bases at J; junction bases unmatched: 0. The CDR3 extends over 12 amino acids. The germline V gene encodes CDR1 MNHEY and CDR2 SMNVEV (reference sequence).

V is TRBV10-2 and J is TRBJ2-7; 9 nucleotides agree with TRBD1. The CDR3 has 15 amino acids. Looked up from germline, CDR1 is WSHSY and CDR2 is SAAADI. V lost 5 bases and J lost 2; bases outside the gene matches: 7. The CDR3 loop reads CASSHRDRATYEQYF. Written as DNA, the CDR3 is TGCGCCAGCAGTCACCGGGACAGGGCCACCTACGAGCAGTACTTC.

This clone appeared a few times. In DNA, the CDR3 is TGCGCCAGCAGCCAAGATGGGGACAGGGATTCACCCCTCCACTTT. As protein: CASSQDGDRDSPLHF. The V and J genes are TRBV4-3 and TRBJ1-6, with 9 bases matching TRBD1. The germline gives CDR1 LGHNA, CDR2 YSLEER. V lost 0 bases, J lost 8 bases, and 2 bases stayed unmatched. The CDR3 has 15 amino acids.

This chain connects TRBV11-2 to TRBJ2-3, with D possibly called TRBD1 or TRBD2 (5 bases each). V was cut by 0 bases and J by 4 bases, with 11 bases left in between. The germline CDR1 and CDR2 sequences are SGHAT and FQNNGV. The CDR3 consists of 15 residues. CDR3 DNA sequence: TGTGCCAGCAGCTTAGAGTTCTTGGGGGCAGATACGCAGTATTTT. It is translated as CASSLEFLGADTQYF.

This clone has just one count. The chain carries TRBV13 and TRBJ2-7; TRBD2 agrees at 15 bases. The CDR3 is 19 amino acids. The trim removed 5 bases at V and 5 bases at J, leaving 16 bases unmatched. CDR1 is PRHDT and CDR2 is FYEKMQ in the germline V gene (reference sequence). Written as DNA, the CDR3 is TGTGCCAGCAGCCCACAGCCCGGACTAGCGGGAGGGCCATCCCACGAGCAGTACTTC. Amino acids: CASSPQPGLAGGPSHEQYF.